A single sample gave rise to the 5 T cell receptor beta chains below, sequenced in a study of PD-1 blockade in classical Hodgkin lymphoma. Patients all relapsed after autologous stem cell transplantation, and there was variation in brentuximab vedotin exposure. The protocol was immunoSEQ multiplex PCR, while the TCRdb copy is restricted to in-frame clones and leaves out a portion. The table includes 130,000 to 150,000 clones, about 81% detected once. The sequenced sample was peripheral blood mononuclear cells (PBMCs), obtained before the second cycle of nivolumab. The receptors come from a human donor with classical Hodgkin lymphoma.

The V call is TRBV18, the J call TRBJ1-4; weak D call: TRBD1 (5 bases). The CDR3 length is 15 residues. Trimming took 3 bases from V and 3 from J, leaving 11 bases between them. Germline CDR1 reads KGHSH; CDR2 reads LQKENI. The CDR3 region is CASSPPGLPNEKLFF. DNA of the CDR3: TGTGCCAGCTCACCTCCAGGGTTGCCTAATGAAAAACTGTTTTTT. Complete variable domain (other parts from reference TRBV18 and TRBJ1-4): NAGVMQNPRHLVRRRGQEARLRCSPMKGHSHVYWYRQLPEEGLKFMVYLQKENIIDESGMPKERFSAEFPKEGPSILRIQQVVRGDSAAYFCASSPPGLPNEKLFFGSGTQLSVL.

V gene TRBV5-5 combines with J gene TRBJ2-5; 10 nucleotides agree with TRBD1. The V and J ends lost 2 bases and 7 bases, in that order; junction bases with no gene match: 8. The CDR3 runs 15 residues. Germline CDR1 is SGHKS and CDR2 is YYEKEE (reference sequence). CDR3 residues: CASSFRTGGEGTQYF. The CDR3 DNA sequence: TGTGCCAGCAGCTTTAGGACAGGGGGTGAAGGGACCCAGTACTTC.

The rearrangement joins TRBV5-1 to TRBJ2-2; D is uncertain. Germline CDR1 and CDR2: SGHRS and YFSETQ. The CDR3 is 14 residues long. V dropped 5 bases and J dropped 0 bases, with 8 bases sitting between them. The CDR3 DNA reads as TGCGCCAGCAGTTTCAGACCGAACACCGGGGAGCTGTTTTTT. Residues: CASSFRPNTGELFF. The variable domain in full, completed from reference TRBV5-1 and TRBJ2-2, reads KAGVTQTPRYLIKTRGQQVTLSCSPISGHRSVSWYQQTPGQGLQFLFEYFSETQRNKGNFPGRFSGRQFSNSRSEMNVSTLELGDSALYLCASSFRPNTGELFFGEGSRLTVL.

The chain carries TRBV28 and TRBJ2-3; D is possibly TRBD1 or TRBD2 (6 bases each). CDR1 MDHEN and CDR2 SYDVKM come from the germline V gene. The CDR3 loop spans 15 amino acids. The V gene lost 1 base and the J gene lost 6 bases, with 14 bases spanning the gap. CDR3 DNA sequence: TGTGCCAGCAGTTTATTAGGGGGGTCAGGGGATACGCAGTATTTT. It yields the protein CASSLLGGSGDTQYF.

The rearrangement uses TRBV29-1 and TRBJ1-5, with 9 positions matching TRBD1. CDR1 is SQVTM and CDR2 is ANQGSEA in the germline V gene. The length of the CDR3 is 13 residues. The J segment lost 4 bases and the V segment lost 6 bases, leaving 4 bases of the junction unmatched. CDR3 bases: TGCAGCGTACGAGGGACAGGGAATCAGCCCCAGCATTTT. This encodes CSVRGTGNQPQHF.